One sample yielded the 10 T cell receptor beta chains listed below, sequenced in a study of blood T cell repertoires in COVID-19. Profiling relied on immunoSEQ multiplex PCR, and the TCRdb table lists in-frame clones only, not all of them. The sample lists some 250,000 clones; less than 90% were seen once. The sequenced sample consisted of peripheral blood. These receptors were collected from a man in his 60s with acute or convalescent COVID-19.

CDR3 sequence: CASSLRAGDSGANVLTF. CDR3 nucleotides: TGTGCCAGCAGCTTAAGGGCGGGAGACTCAGGGGCCAACGTCCTGACTTTC. V and J are TRBV7-9 and TRBJ2-6; 7 nucleotides line up with TRBD2. Per the germline V gene, CDR1 is SEHNR and CDR2 is FQNEAQ (reference sequence). The length of the CDR3 is 17 residues. V lost 2 bases, J lost 4 bases, and 8 bases stayed unmatched. Supplemented by reference TRBV7-9 and TRBJ2-6, the full variable domain reads DTGVSQNPRHKITKRGQNVTFRCDPISEHNRLYWYRQTLGQGPEFLTYFQNEAQLEKSRLLSDRFSAERPKGSFSTLEIQRTEQGDSAMYLCASSLRAGDSGANVLTFGAGSRLTVL.

The chain recombines TRBV6-5 with TRBJ2-7; possibly TRBD2 for D (5 bases). Germline CDR1 and CDR2: MNHEY and SVGAGI. The CDR3 is 13 amino acids. Trimming left V 2 bases short and J 0 bases short, with 5 bases between. The CDR3 DNA reads as TGTGCCAGCAGTTACGGACTCTCCTACGAGCAGTACTTC. Amino acid sequence: CASSYGLSYEQYF.

The V call is TRBV10-3, the J call TRBJ1-4, with 8 bases identical to TRBD1. Losses at the gene ends were 5 bases for V and 3 bases for J; bases not matched to a gene: 2. This CDR3 has 14 amino acids. Looked up from germline, CDR1 is ENHRY and CDR2 is SYGVKD. The CDR3 spells CAISQGAANEKLFF. The CDR3 nucleotides read TGTGCCATCAGTCAGGGGGCAGCTAATGAAAAACTGTTTTTT.

The rearrangement joins TRBV7-2 to TRBJ2-5; TRBD2 aligns across 10 bases. With 5 bases clipped from V and 6 bases from J, the junction kept 12 bases outside the gene matches. The CDR3 totals 16 residues. The germline gives CDR1 SGHTA, CDR2 FQGNSA. In nucleotides, the CDR3 is TGTGCCAGCAGCCCGCGGGCTAGCGGGAGTCTAAAGACCCAGTACTTC. This translates into CASSPRASGSLKTQYF.

This chain uses TRBV6-6 with TRBJ2-2; 12 nucleotides align to TRBD2. Germline CDR1 is MNHNY and CDR2 is SVGAGI (reference sequence). The CDR3 totals 20 residues. J was trimmed by 3 bases and V by 6 bases; bases with no gene match: 17. CDR3 nucleotide sequence: TGTGCCAGCAGCCTCCTCCCAGGTCTAGCGGGGGGGCAGTACACCGGGGAGCTGTTTTTT. This translates into CASSLLPGLAGGQYTGELFF.

In DNA, the CDR3 is TGTGCCAGCTCACCGGCCCTTCCCACCGGGAGCAATCAGCCCCAGCATTTT. It translates to CASSPALPTGSNQPQHF. V and J are TRBV18 and TRBJ1-5, with no clear D. V lost 3 bases, J lost 1 base, and 16 bases lay in between. CDR1 and CDR2 (germline): KGHSH, LQKENI. This CDR3 is built from 17 residues.

This chain uses TRBV9 with TRBJ2-4, with a possible D match to TRBD1 (5 bases). V dropped 4 bases and J dropped 6 bases, with 11 bases sitting between them. The CDR3 contains 13 residues. Germline V gives CDR1 SGDLS, CDR2 YYNGEE. The CDR3 bases are TGTGCCAGCAGCACCGACACAGGAAACATTCAGTACTTC. The encoded protein is CASSTDTGNIQYF.

The rearrangement joins TRBV30 to TRBJ1-2; TRBD1 matches at 8 bases. Germline V gene data show CDR1 as GTSNPN and CDR2 as SVGIG (reference sequence). Germline trimming cut 5 bases from V and 4 bases from J; bases unmatched to any gene: 3. CDR3 size: 12 residues. DNA of the CDR3: TGTGCCTGGGGGACAGGACGCTATGGCTACACCTTC. Amino acids: CAWGTGRYGYTF.

This clone was seen a handful of times. V gene TRBV28 combines with J gene TRBJ2-3, with 13 bases that match TRBD2. The ends lost 10 bases at V and 6 bases at J; junction bases unmatched: 19. The V gene's germline CDR1 is MDHEN and CDR2 SYDVKM. CDR3 length equals 18 residues. Here the CDR3 reads CATAIGLAGVSFPDTQYF. CDR3 DNA sequence: TGTGCCACCGCGATAGGACTAGCGGGAGTTTCATTCCCCGATACGCAGTATTTT.

The rearrangement uses TRBV29-1 and TRBJ2-5, with D perhaps matching TRBD1 (5 bases). The CDR3 is made up of 16 amino acids. Germline values: CDR1 SQVTM, CDR2 ANQGSEA. V gave up 5 bases and J gave up 5 bases, with 24 bases separating them. CDR3 residues: CSVQGAKPTSMETQYF. Written as DNA, the CDR3 is TGCAGCGTTCAGGGCGCCAAACCGACGTCCATGGAGACCCAGTACTTC.